This is a list of T cell receptor beta chains from one sample in a study of metastatic and nonmetastatic thyroid tumors. TCRdb redid the clone calls on the PCR reads using MiXCR. The sample carries 7,500 to 9,500 clones, 35% recorded once. The sequenced sample consisted of tumor tissue. Receptor source: a female donor with papillary thyroid cancer or a benign thyroid nodule (not recorded which). Some clones in this sample may be carry-over from other donors' samples. Each CDR3 is given with its conserved first and last residue. The D gene is left open where the match is weak. Only some rows state a clone size, as once, few, many or a class for expanded clones.

J gene	clone size	V gene	D gene	CDR3 protein
TRBJ1-4	.	TRBV14	.	CASSRPGGGSNEKLFF
TRBJ2-3	large	TRBV28	.	CASTGVGGSTDTQYF
TRBJ1-6	medium-sized	TRBV10-1	TRBD1	CASTPRGLNSPLHF
TRBJ1-1	large	TRBV20-1	.	CSAVDTLNTEAFF
TRBJ2-2	.	TRBV11-1	TRBD2	CASSQGLAGNTGELFF
TRBJ2-7	many	TRBV4-2	TRBD2	CASSQNPTRRGVEQYF
TRBJ2-1	.	TRBV18	TRBD2	CASSPSSGSGFEQFF
TRBJ1-1	.	TRBV7-3	.	CASSEARGAEAFF
TRBJ1-6	medium-sized	TRBV7-3	.	CASSLTLESPLHF
TRBJ2-2	.	TRBV9	TRBD1	CASSYGQGWFDTGELFF
TRBJ2-7	.	TRBV20-1	.	CSAGDGGWDEQYF
TRBJ2-2	.	TRBV30	.	CAWTRGDTGELFF
TRBJ2-1	medium-sized	TRBV2	TRBD2	CASGGVVAEGFSEQFF
TRBJ2-3	.	TRBV5-1	.	CASSYDRLDTQYF
TRBJ1-3	.	TRBV27	.	CASSQQGGGNTIYF
TRBJ2-1	many	TRBV5-1	TRBD2	CASSLARGGGGTNYNEQFF
TRBJ2-3	.	TRBV6-1	TRBD2	CASSESSGGTDTQYF
TRBJ2-3	medium-sized	TRBV9	TRBD2	CASSVGLGPPYTDTQYF
TRBJ1-4	few	TRBV28	.	CASSWGPERLFF
TRBJ1-2	.	TRBV7-6	.	CASSPWGGGDGYTF
TRBJ2-5	once	TRBV5-1	.	CASSRLTGQETQYF
TRBJ1-5	.	TRBV9	TRBD1	CASSGNRDRGRQPQHF
TRBJ2-1	few	TRBV6-1	.	CASSEWRTVYNEQFF
TRBJ2-7	.	TRBV5-1	.	CAISPGVMPSYEHYF
TRBJ2-6	.	TRBV4-1	.	CASSQERSSGANVLTF
TRBJ2-7	few	TRBV6-1	.	CASSLSAVYEQYF
TRBJ2-7	.	TRBV20-1	TRBD1	CSAPAAGTGGDEQYF
TRBJ2-7	few	TRBV10-3	TRBD1	CAISETGTGIYEQYF
TRBJ2-7	.	TRBV5-4	TRBD2	CASRLGPAGYSSYEQYF
TRBJ2-2	.	TRBV20-1	.	CSGEPTKNTGELFF
TRBJ2-7	many	TRBV5-6	.	CASSLTLAGYEQYF
TRBJ2-7	.	TRBV6-2/TRBV6-3	TRBD1	CASSYRQGALGIEQYF
TRBJ2-7	few	TRBV24-1	.	CATSPLLAKSSYEQYF
TRBJ2-2	once	TRBV5-5	TRBD2	CASSRTSLDTVELFF
TRBJ2-7	.	TRBV7-3	TRBD1	CASSPGGRYEQYF
TRBJ1-2	medium-sized	TRBV5-1	TRBD1	CASSLGTGDHGYTF
TRBJ1-2	few	TRBV6-2/TRBV6-3	TRBD1	CASTPGPTGAYGYTF
TRBJ2-1	.	TRBV5-4	.	CASSLRGGSDEQFF
TRBJ2-7	.	TRBV20-1	TRBD2	CSAWDYSSYEQYF
TRBJ1-6	.	TRBV30	.	CAWSRPASPLHF
TRBJ2-1	medium-sized	TRBV19	TRBD1	CASSIGTGEINEQFF
TRBJ2-2	few	TRBV28	.	CASSGQGSTGELFF
TRBJ2-7	.	TRBV4-1	TRBD1	CASSRTISGGEQYF